This T cell receptor (beta chain) was retrieved from a study of T-cell reconstitution after alpha-beta-depleted transplantation in children. About this clonotype: Antigen specificity is unknown.

Germline-derived CDR1 and CDR2 are SGHAT and FQNNGV. V was trimmed by 0 bases and J by 8 bases, leaving 7 bases between them. This CDR3 is 12 amino acids long. Preparation of the TCRbeta library involved a method that used unique molecular identifiers. TCRdb re-called the PCR reads with MiXCR, one entry per CDR3 protein. The repertoire has about 580,000 distinct CDR3 sequences, more than 20% of them found once; the top ten carry 13% to 15%. Study-wide results and limits: As was reported, about two months after transplant, alpha-beta T cells came from several hundred expanded graft clones.

The J gene is TRBJ1-1, the V gene TRBV11-2; no firm D call. This specimen consisted of PBMCs, mostly from graft donor cells, obtained 360 days after TCRalphabeta/CD19-depleted stem cell transplant. The sequence was obtained from a boy in the first two years of life who had a stem cell transplant for acute myeloid leukemia, so the T cells may come from the graft donor. The CDR3: CASSLEGREAFF. CDR3 DNA sequence: TGTGCCAGCAGCTTAGAGGGTCGGGAAGCTTTCTTT. Based on the CDR3 plus reference TRBV11-2 and TRBJ1-1, the full variable domain is EAGVAQSPRYKIIEKRQSVAFWCNPISGHATLYWYQQILGQGPKLLIQFQNNGVVDDSQLPKDRFSAERLKGVDSTLKIQPAKLEDSAVYLCASSLEGREAFFGQGTRLTVV.